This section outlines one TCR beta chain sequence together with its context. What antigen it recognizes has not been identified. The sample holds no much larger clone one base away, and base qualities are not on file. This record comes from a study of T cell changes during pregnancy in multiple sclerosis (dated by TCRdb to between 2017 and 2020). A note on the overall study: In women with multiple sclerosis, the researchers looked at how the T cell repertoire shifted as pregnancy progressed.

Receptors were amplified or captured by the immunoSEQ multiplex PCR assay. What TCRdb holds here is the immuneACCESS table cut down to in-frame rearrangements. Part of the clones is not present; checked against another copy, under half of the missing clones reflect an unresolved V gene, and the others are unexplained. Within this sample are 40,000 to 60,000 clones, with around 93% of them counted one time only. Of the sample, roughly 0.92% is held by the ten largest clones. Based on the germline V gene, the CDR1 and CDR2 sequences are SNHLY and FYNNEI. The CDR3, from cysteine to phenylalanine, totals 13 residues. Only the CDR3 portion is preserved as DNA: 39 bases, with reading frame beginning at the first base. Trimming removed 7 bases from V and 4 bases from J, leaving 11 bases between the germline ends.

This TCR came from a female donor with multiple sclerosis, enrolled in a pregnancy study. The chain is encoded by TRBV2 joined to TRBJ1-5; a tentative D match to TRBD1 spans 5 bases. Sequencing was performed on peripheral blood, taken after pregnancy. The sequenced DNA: TGTGCCAGCAACGACAGAGCAAATCAGCCCCAGCATTTT. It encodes CASNDRANQPQHF.